The TCR beta chain under discussion was sequenced for a study of blood T cell repertoires in COVID-19. Participant-reported clinical history was the basis for cohort assignment. Libraries were prepared by immunoSEQ multiplex PCR; TCRdb keeps only in-frame clonotypes and omits some of them. The top ten clones hold under 1.5% of a sample with roughly 360,000 clones, around 87% of them seen once. CDR1 is GTSNPN, CDR2 SVGIG, per germline (reference sequence). The CDR3 extends over 14 amino acids. Trimming shortened V by 0 bases and J by 0 bases, and 6 bases separated the two germline ends. The TCR was taken from a man aged 25-45 years who had recovered from COVID-19. Sequencing was done on a sample of PBMCs or T cells enriched from blood (not recorded which). The chain recombines TRBV30 with TRBJ1-3, with D uncertain. The CDR3 region is CAWSVGSSGNTIYF. The CDR3 DNA follows: TGTGCCTGGAGTGTAGGGAGCTCTGGAAACACCATATATTTT.